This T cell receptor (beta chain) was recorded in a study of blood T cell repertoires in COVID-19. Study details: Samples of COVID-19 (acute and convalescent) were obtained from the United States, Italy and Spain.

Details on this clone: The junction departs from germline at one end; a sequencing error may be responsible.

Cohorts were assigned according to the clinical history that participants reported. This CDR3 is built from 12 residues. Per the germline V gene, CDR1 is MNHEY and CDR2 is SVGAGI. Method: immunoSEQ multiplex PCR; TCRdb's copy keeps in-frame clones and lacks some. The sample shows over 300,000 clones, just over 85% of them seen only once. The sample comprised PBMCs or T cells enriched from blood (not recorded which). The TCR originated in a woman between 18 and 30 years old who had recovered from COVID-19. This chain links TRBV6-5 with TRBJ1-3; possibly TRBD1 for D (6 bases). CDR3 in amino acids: CASSSTGKTIYF. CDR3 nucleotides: TGTGCCAGCAGTTCGACAGGAAAAACCATATATTTT.